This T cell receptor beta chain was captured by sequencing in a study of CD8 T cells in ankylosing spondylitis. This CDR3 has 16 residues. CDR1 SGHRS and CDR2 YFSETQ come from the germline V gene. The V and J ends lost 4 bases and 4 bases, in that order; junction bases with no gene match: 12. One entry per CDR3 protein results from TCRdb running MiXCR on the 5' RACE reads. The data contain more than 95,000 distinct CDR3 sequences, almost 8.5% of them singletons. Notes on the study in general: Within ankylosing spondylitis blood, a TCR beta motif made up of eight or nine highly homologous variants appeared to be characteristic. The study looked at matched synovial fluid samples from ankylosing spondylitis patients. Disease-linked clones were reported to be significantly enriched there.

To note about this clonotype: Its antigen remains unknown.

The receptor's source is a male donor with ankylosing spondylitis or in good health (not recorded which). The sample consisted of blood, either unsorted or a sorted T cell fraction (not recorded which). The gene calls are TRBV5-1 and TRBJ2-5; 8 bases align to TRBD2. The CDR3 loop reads CASSRELAGITETQYF. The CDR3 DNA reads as TGCGCCAGCAGCCGGGAATTAGCGGGAATTACAGAGACCCAGTACTTC.